This T cell receptor (beta chain) stems from a study of blood T cells in healthy people across ages. A second 7 to 11 cycle PCR used barcoded and J-beta primers. TCRdb reprocessed the 5' RACE reads via MiXCR and lists one record per CDR3 protein. This table has 1.5 million to 2 million distinct CDR3 sequences, 49% appearing once. With respect to this clonotype: What it recognizes is unknown.

Study outcomes and limitations: Long-lived donors exceeded aged donors in naive CD4+ cells and diversity. A strong correlation between TCR beta diversity and naive T cell percentage was seen. Age brought a roughly linear fall in TCR beta diversity measured per million T cells.

V was clipped by 5 bases and J by 3 bases; unmatched bases: 11. The germline V gene encodes CDR1 MDHEN and CDR2 SYDVKM. CDR3 length equals 17 residues. The clonotype originates from a woman between 35 and 50 years old in good health. What was sequenced was blood. The V gene is TRBV28, the J gene TRBJ1-5; 9 bases match TRBD1. The CDR3 DNA reads as TGTGCCAGCAGTCCAACCACAGGGGGCATAAACAATCAGCCCCAGCATTTT. It is translated as CASSPTTGGINNQPQHF.